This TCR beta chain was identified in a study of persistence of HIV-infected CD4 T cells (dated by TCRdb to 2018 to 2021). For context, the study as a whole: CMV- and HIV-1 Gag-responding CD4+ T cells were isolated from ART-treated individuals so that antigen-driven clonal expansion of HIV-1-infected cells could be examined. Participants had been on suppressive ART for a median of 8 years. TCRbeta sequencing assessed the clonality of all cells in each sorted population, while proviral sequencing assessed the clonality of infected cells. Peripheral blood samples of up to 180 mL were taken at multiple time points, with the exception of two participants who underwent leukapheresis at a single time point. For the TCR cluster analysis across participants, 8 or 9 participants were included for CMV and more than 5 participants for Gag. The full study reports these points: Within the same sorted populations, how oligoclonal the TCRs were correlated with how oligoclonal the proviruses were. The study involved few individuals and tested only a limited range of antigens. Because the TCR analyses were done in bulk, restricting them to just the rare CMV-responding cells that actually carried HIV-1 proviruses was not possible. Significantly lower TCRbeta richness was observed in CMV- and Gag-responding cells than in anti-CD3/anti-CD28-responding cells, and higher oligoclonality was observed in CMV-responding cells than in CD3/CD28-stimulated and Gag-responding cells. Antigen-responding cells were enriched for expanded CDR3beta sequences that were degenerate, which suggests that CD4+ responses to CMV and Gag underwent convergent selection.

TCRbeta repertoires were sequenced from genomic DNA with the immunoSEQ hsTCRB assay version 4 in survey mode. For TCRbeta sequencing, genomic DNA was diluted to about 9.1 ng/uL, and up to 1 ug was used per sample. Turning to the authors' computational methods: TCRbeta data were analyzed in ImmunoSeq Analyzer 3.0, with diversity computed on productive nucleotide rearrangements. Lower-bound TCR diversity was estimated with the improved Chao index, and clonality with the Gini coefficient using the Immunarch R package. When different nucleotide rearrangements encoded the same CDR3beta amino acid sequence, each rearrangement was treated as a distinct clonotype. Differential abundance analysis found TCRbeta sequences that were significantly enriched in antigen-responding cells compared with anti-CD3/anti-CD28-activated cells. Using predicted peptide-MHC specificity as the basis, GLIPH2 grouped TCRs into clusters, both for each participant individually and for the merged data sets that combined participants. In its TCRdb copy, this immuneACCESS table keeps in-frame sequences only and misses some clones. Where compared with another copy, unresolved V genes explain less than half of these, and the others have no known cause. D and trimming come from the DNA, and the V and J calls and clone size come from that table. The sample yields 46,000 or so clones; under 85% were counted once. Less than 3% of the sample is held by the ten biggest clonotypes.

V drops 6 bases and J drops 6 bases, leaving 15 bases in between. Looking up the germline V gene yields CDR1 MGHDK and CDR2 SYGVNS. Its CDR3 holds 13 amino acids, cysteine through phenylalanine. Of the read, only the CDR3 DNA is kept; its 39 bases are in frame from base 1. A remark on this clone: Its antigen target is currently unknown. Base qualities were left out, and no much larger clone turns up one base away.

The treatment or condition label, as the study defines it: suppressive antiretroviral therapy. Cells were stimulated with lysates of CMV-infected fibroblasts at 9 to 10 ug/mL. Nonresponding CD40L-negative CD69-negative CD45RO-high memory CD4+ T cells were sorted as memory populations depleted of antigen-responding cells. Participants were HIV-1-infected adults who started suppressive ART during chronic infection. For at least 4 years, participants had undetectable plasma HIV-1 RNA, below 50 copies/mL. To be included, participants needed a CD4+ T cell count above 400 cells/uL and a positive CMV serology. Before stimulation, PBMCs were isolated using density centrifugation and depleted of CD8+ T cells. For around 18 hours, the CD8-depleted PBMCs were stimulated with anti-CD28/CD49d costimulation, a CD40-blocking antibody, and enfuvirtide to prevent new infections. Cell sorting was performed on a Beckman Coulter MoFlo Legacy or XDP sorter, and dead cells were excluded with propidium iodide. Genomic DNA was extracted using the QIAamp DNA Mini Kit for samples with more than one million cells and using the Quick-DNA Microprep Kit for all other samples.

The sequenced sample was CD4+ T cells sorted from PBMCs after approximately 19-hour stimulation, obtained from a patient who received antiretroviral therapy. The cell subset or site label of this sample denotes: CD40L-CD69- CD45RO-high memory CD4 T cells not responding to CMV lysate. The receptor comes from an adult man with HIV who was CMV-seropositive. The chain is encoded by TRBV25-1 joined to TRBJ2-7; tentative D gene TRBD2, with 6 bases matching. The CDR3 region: CASSPGVGGEQYF. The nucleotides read TGTGCCAGCAGCCCGGGGGTGGGGGGCGAGCAGTACTTC.